This T cell receptor (beta chain) was retrieved from a study of blood T cell repertoires in COVID-19. For the study at large: Acute and convalescent COVID-19 specimens originated in the United States, Italy and Spain. From T cells, B-cell-depleted T cells, or PBMCs came the material, which was cDNA or gDNA.

Per the germline V gene, CDR1 is SGHAT and CDR2 is FQNNGV. This CDR3 region has 12 residues. Trimming removed 1 base at V and 9 bases at J, with 7 bases between. Using immunoSEQ multiplex PCR, the repertoire was profiled, and TCRdb retains in-frame clones only, with some absent. The table has about 210,000 clones, around nine tenths seen once; the top ten hold 4% to 5.5%. The sample taken for sequencing was peripheral blood. The chain recombines TRBV11-2 with TRBJ2-1, with D maybe TRBD2 (5 bases). This sequence was found in a woman aged 40-49 years with acute or convalescent COVID-19. The CDR3, as DNA: TGTGCCAGCAGCTTAGGCGGGTTTGAGCAGTTCTTC. Translated: CASSLGGFEQFF.